Sequencing of this TCR beta chain was carried out in a study of control samples from healthy donors and cancer patients. This table comes from immunoSEQ multiplex PCR, and its TCRdb copy is limited to in-frame clones, with some not included. The data show around 86,000 clones, with roughly 90% seen just once and roughly 2% held by the top ten. Germline lookup yields CDR1 SGHTA and CDR2 FQGNSA. The CDR3 covers 14 residues. V lost 2 bases, J lost 6 bases, and 11 bases lay in between. This TCR derives from a woman aged 60 to 75 with head and neck cancer. This rearrangement joins TRBV7-2 to TRBJ2-1, with D perhaps TRBD2 (5 bases). Sequencing was carried out using PBMCs. The CDR3 loop reads CASSLHGSLNEQFF. The CDR3 DNA follows: TGTGCCAGCAGCTTACATGGGAGTCTCAATGAGCAGTTCTTC.